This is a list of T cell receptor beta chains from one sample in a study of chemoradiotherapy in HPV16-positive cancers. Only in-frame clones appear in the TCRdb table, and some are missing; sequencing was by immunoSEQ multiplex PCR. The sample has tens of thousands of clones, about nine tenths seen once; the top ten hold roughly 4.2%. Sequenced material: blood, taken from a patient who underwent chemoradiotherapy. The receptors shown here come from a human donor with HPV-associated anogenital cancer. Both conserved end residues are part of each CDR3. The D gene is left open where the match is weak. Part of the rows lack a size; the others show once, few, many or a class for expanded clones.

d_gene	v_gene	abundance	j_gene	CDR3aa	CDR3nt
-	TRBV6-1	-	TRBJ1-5	CASSGPGNQPQHF	TGTGCCAGCAGCGGACCGGGCAATCAGCCCCAGCATTTT
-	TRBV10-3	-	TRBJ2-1	CAISSWGPTGQGEQFF	TGTGCCATCAGTTCCTGGGGACCCACTGGGCAAGGTGAGCAGTTCTTC
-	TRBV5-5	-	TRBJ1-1	CASSLGDTEAFF	TGTGCCAGCAGCCTGGGGGACACTGAAGCTTTCTTT
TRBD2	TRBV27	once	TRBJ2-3	CASSSGLAGVDTQYF	TGTGCCAGCAGTTCGGGACTAGCGGGAGTTGATACGCAGTATTTT
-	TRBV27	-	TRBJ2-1	CASSYNRAKSSYNEQFF	TGTGCCAGCAGTTATAACAGGGCTAAATCCTCCTACAATGAGCAGTTCTTC
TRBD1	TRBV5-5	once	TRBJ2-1	CASSLALETGSSSYNEQFF	TGTGCCAGCAGCTTGGCCTTAGAGACAGGGTCTAGCTCCTACAATGAGCAGTTCTTC
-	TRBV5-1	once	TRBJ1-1	CASSYGGLGTEAFF	TGCGCCAGCAGCTACGGAGGGCTGGGCACTGAAGCTTTCTTT
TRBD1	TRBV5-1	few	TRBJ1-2	CASSLGTTGDYGYTF	TGCGCCAGCAGCTTGGGTACCACAGGGGACTATGGCTACACCTTC
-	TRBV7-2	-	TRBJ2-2	CASSLARYTGELFF	TGTGCCAGCAGCTTAGCGCGATACACCGGGGAGCTGTTTTTT
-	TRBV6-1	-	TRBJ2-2	CASRDRGTTGELFF	TGTGCCAGCAGGGACCGGGGAACGACCGGGGAGCTGTTTTTT
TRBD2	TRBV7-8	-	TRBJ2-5	CASSFSRRLAGGQETQYF	TGTGCCAGCAGCTTCTCGCGCAGACTAGCGGGGGGGCAGGAGACCCAGTACTTC
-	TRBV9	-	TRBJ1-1	CASSVATENVAFF	TGTGCCAGCAGCGTAGCAACAGAGAATGTGGCTTTCTTT
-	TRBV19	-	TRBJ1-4	CASSQINEKLFF	TGTGCCAGTAGTCAAATTAATGAAAAACTGTTTTTT
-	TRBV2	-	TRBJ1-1	CASSPTMNTEAFF	TGTGCCAGCAGTCCCACCATGAACACTGAAGCTTTCTTT
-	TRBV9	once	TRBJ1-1	CASTQGKNTEAFF	TGTGCCAGCACCCAGGGCAAGAACACTGAAGCTTTCTTT
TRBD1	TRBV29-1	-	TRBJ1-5	CSVSQGGGNQPQHF	TGCAGCGTCTCACAGGGGGGCGGCAATCAGCCCCAGCATTTT
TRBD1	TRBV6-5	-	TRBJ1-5	CASKPGTVGNQPQHF	TGTGCCAGCAAGCCCGGGACAGTGGGCAATCAGCCCCAGCATTTT
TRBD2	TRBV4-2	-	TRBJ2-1	CASSQDRTSEWIEQFF	TGTGCCAGCAGCCAAGATCGGACTAGCGAGTGGATTGAGCAGTTCTTC
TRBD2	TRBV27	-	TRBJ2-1	CASRVGGSSYNEQFF	TGTGCCAGCAGGGTGGGGGGGAGCTCCTACAATGAGCAGTTCTTC
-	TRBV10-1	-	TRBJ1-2	CASSPGGYGYTF	TGCGCCAGCAGTCCGGGGGGCTATGGCTACACCTTC
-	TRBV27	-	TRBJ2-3	CASSLSASFPDTQYF	TGTGCCAGCAGTTTATCGGCCAGTTTCCCAGATACGCAGTATTTT
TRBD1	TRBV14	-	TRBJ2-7	CASSPRDGTESYEQYF	TGTGCCAGCAGCCCGCGAGACGGGACAGAATCCTACGAGCAGTACTTC
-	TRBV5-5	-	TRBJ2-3	CASSLSQRTTDTQYF	TGTGCCAGCAGCTTGTCCCAAAGGACGACAGATACGCAGTATTTT
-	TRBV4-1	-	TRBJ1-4	CASSQDTGARELFF	TGCGCCAGCAGCCAAGATACGGGGGCAAGGGAACTGTTTTTT
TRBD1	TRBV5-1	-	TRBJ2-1	CASSVTGTGGSKGEQFF	TGCGCCAGCAGCGTGACCGGGACAGGGGGCTCAAAAGGCGAGCAGTTCTTC
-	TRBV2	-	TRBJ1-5	CASSTHDINQPQHF	TGTGCCAGCAGTACCCATGACATTAACCAGCCCCAGCATTTT
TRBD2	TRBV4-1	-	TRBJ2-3	CASNRLAGDRTDTQYF	TGCGCCAGCAACCGACTAGCGGGGGACCGCACAGATACGCAGTATTTT
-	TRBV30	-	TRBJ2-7	CAWSGEPYEQYF	TGTGCCTGGAGTGGGGAGCCCTACGAGCAGTACTTC
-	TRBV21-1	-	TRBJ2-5	CACLWGTGPPCPQYF	TGTGCCTGCTTGTGGGGGACAGGGCCTCCTTGTCCCCAGTACTTC
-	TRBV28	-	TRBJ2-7	CASSFSLVGYEQYF	TGTGCCAGCAGTTTTAGTCTAGTCGGCTACGAGCAGTACTTC
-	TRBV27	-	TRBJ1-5	CASRLTGSNQPQHF	TGTGCCAGCAGGTTGACAGGTAGCAATCAGCCCCAGCATTTT
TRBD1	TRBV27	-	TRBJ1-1	CASRSGQGASGTEAFF	TGTGCCAGCAGATCGGGACAGGGGGCTTCTGGAACTGAAGCTTTCTTT